The clone carrying this T cell receptor beta chain was counted between two and nine times. Its antigen is still unknown. The data stem from a study of cytomegalovirus exposure and HLA in healthy donors. General study points: Most TCR sequences were rare, but some public TCRs occurred in many donors.

60 Vbeta and 13 Jbeta primers were used in PCR. Data came from immunoSEQ multiplex PCR; TCRdb stores just in-frame clones and leaves some out. The table includes under 150,000 clones, roughly 76% detected once. Germline V gives CDR1 LGHNT, CDR2 FRNRAP. The CDR3 runs 16 residues. The V end lost 0 bases, the J end lost 4 bases, and 13 bases lay between the germline ends. Absent from the records is this donor's CMV serostatus. This sequence originates from a human donor in good health. J is TRBJ1-3 and V is TRBV12-5, with D possibly being TRBD1 (6 bases). Sequences were obtained from PBMCs. The CDR3 is CASGLVTGLVGNTIYF. In nucleotides, the CDR3 is TGTGCTAGTGGTTTGGTAACAGGGTTAGTCGGAAACACCATATATTTT.